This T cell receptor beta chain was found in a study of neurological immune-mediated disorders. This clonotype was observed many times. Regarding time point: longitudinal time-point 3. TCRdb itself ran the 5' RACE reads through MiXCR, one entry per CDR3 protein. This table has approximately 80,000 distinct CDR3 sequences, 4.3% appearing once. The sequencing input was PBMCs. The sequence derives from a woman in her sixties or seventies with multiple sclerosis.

CDR3 amino acids: CASSQDWGGIYNSPLHF. DNA of the CDR3: TGTGCCAGCAGCCAAGATTGGGGGGGGATCTATAATTCACCCCTCCACTTT. The rearrangement joins TRBV14 to TRBJ1-6; D might be TRBD1 (5 bases). The CDR3 length is 17 residues. Trimming took off 0 bases at V and 3 bases at J, with 12 bases between the two ends. Per the germline V gene, CDR1 is SGHDN and CDR2 is FVKESK.